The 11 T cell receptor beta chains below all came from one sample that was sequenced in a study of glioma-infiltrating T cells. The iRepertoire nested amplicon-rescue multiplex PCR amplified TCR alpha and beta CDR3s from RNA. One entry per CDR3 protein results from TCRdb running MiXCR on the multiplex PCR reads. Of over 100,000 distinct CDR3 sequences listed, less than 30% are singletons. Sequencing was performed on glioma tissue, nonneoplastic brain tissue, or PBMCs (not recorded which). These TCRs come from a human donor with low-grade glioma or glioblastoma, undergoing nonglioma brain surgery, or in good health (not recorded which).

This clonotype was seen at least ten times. The CDR3 spells CASSWPTSGSSNEQFF. CDR3 bases: TGTGCCAGCAGTTGGCCGACTAGCGGGAGCTCCAATGAGCAGTTCTTC. This chain uses TRBV6-2 or TRBV6-3 with TRBJ2-1; 12 bases fit TRBD2. Germline V gene sequence: CDR1 MNHEY, CDR2 SVGEGT. The CDR3 is made up of 16 amino acids. V shed 4 bases and J 6 bases; nucleotides not matched to a gene: 7.

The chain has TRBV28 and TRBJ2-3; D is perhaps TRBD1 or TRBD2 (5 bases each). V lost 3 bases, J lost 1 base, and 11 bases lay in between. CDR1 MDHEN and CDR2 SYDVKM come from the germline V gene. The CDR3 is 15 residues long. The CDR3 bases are TGTGCCAGCAGTTTCGTTCGGGACCGCACAGATACGCAGTATTTT. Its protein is CASSFVRDRTDTQYF.

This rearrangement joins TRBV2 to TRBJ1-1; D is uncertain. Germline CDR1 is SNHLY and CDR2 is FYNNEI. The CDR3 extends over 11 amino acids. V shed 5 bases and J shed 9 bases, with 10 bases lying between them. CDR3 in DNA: TGTGCCAGCAGTTCACGAACTAAAGCTTTCTTT. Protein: CASSSRTKAFF.

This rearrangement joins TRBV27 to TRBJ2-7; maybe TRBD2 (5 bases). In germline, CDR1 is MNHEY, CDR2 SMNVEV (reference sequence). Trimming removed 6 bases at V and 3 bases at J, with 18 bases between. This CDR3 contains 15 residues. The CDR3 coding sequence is TGTGCCAGCAGCGGAGCCGGGAAAGCCGTCTACGAGCAGTACTTC. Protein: CASSGAGKAVYEQYF.

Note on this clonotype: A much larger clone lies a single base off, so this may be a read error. The CDR3 protein is CASSQASGKGSYNEQFF. In nucleotides, the CDR3 is TGTGCCAGCAGCCAGGCATCGGGCAAAGGCTCCTACAATGAGCAGTTCTTC. The chain has TRBV14 and TRBJ2-1; D unresolved. This CDR3 spans 17 amino acids. The germline V gene has CDR1 SGHDN and CDR2 FVKESK. V lost 3 bases to trimming and J lost 0 bases, with 15 bases between them. The variable domain in full, completed from reference TRBV14 and TRBJ2-1, reads EAGVTQFPSHSVIEKGQTVTLRCDPISGHDNLYWYRRVMGKEIKFLLHFVKESKQDESGMPNNRFLAERTGGTYSTLKVQPAELEDSGVYFCASSQASGKGSYNEQFFGPGTRLTVL.

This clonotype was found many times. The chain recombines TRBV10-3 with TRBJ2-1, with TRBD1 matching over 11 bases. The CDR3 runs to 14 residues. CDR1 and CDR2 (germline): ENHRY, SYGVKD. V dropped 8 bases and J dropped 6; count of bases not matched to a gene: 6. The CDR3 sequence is CAIAGGTGGNEQFF. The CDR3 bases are TGTGCCATCGCGGGCGGGACAGGGGGCAATGAGCAGTTCTTC.

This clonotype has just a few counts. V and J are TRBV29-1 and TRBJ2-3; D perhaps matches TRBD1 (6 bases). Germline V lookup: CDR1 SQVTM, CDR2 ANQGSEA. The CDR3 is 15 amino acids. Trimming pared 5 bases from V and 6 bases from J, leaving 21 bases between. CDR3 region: CSVPGYGRGRDTQYF. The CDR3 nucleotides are TGCAGCGTTCCCGGATATGGCAGGGGCAGGGATACGCAGTATTTT.

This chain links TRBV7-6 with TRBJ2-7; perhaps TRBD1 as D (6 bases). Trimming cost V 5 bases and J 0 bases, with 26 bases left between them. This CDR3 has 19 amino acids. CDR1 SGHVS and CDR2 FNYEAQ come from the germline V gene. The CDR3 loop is CASSPGPRATQGTSYEQYF. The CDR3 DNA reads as TGTGCCAGCAGCCCAGGTCCTAGGGCGACGCAGGGGACCTCCTACGAGCAGTACTTC. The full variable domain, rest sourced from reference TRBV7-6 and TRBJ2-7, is GAGVSQSPRYKVTKRGQDVALRCDPISGHVSLYWYRQALGQGPEFLTYFNYEAQQDKSGLPNDRFSAERPEGSISTLTIQRTEQRDSAMYRCASSPGPRATQGTSYEQYFGPGTRLTVT.

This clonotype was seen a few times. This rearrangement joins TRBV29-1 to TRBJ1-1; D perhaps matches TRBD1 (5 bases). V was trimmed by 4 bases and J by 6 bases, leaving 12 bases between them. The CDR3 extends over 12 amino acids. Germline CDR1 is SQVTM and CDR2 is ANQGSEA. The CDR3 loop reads CSVGRGDPEAFF. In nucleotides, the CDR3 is TGCAGCGTTGGTCGCGGGGACCCTGAAGCTTTCTTT.

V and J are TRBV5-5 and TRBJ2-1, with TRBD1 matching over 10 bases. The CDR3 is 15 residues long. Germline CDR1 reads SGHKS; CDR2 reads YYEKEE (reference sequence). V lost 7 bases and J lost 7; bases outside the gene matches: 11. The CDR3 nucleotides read TGTGCCAGCTTTAGGGATGGGACAGGGGCAAATGAGCAGTTCTTC. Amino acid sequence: CASFRDGTGANEQFF. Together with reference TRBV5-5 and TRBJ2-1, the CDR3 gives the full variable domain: DAGVTQSPTHLIKTRGQQVTLRCSPISGHKSVSWYQQVLGQGPQFIFQYYEKEERGRGNFPDRFSARQFPNYSSELNVNALLLGDSALYLCASFRDGTGANEQFFGPGTRLTVL.

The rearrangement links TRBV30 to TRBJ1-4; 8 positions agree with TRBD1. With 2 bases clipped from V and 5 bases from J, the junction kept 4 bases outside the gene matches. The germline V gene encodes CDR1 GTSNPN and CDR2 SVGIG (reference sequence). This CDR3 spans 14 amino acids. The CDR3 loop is CAWSLWDRNEKLFF. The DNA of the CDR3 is TGTGCCTGGAGTTTATGGGACAGGAATGAAAAACTGTTTTTT.